This note documents a single T cell receptor (beta chain) sequence. TCRdb used MiXCR to reprocess the RT-PCR reads, holding one entry per CDR3 protein. The sample lists hundreds of thousands of distinct CDR3 sequences, 13% to 15% occurring once. This sequence was found in a female donor in good health, serving as a healthy control. The sample was memory CD4+ T cells from blood.

This CDR3 is CASSLGGRAFYEQYF. DNA of the CDR3: TGTGCCAGCAGCTTGGGCGGGAGGGCGTTCTACGAGCAGTACTTC. The chain uses TRBV5-4 and TRBJ2-7; TRBD2 matches 9 bases. The V gene end was trimmed by 0 bases and the J gene end by 3 bases; junction bases not matched to a gene: 4. The CDR3 covers 15 residues. Germline V gene lookup returns CDR1 SGHNT and CDR2 YYREEE (reference sequence).